This entry features one T cell receptor beta chain sequence. The antigen is unknown. This table comes from immunoSEQ multiplex PCR, and its TCRdb copy is limited to in-frame clones, with some not included. The sample lists 75,000 to 95,000 clones; roughly 87% were seen once. The data belong to a study of T cell responses to AZD1222 COVID-19 vaccine. Study-wide points: Females made up more of the donors, who were largely white British, and clonal diversity may have come out too low.

This specimen was peripheral blood, taken 28 days after the second AZD1222 dose. The receptor was isolated from an adult who received the AZD1222 COVID-19 vaccine.

The CDR3, as DNA: TGCGCCAGCAGTTCAGGGACAAACACTGAAGCTTTCTTT. Encoded protein: CASSSGTNTEAFF. V gene TRBV5-1 combines with J gene TRBJ1-1; maybe TRBD1 (6 bases). Trimming removed 5 bases from V and 2 bases from J, with 10 bases in between. The CDR3 contains 13 residues. The germline gives CDR1 SGHRS, CDR2 YFSETQ.